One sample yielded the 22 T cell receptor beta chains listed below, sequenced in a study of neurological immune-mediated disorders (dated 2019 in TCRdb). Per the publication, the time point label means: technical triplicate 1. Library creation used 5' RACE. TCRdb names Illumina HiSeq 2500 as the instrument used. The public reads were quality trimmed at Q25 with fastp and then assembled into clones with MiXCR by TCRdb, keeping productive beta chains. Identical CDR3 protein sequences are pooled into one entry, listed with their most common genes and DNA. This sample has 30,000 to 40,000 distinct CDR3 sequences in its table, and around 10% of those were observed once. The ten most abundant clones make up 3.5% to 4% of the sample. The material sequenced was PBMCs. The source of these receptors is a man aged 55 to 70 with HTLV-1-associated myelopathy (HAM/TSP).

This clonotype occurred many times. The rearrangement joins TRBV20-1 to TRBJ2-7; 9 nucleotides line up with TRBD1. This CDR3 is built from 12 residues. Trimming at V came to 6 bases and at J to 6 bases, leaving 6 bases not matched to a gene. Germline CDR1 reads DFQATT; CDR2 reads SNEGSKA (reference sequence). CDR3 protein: CSAPGTGLEQYF. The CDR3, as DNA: TGCAGTGCGCCCGGGACAGGGCTCGAGCAGTACTTC.

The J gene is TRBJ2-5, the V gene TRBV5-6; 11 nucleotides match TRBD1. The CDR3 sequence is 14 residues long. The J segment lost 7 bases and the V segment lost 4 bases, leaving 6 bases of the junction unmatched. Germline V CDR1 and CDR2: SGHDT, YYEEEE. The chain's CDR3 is CASSRTGGDGTQYF. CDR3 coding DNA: TGTGCCAGCAGCCGGACAGGGGGCGACGGGACCCAGTACTTC.

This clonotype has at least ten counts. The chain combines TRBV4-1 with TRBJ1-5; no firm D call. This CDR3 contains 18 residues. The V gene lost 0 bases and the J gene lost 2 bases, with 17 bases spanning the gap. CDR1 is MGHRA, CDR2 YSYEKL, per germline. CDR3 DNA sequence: TGCGCCAGCAGCCAAGATCCCCACCGGTACACAGGCAATCAGCCCCAGCATTTT. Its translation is CASSQDPHRYTGNQPQHF.

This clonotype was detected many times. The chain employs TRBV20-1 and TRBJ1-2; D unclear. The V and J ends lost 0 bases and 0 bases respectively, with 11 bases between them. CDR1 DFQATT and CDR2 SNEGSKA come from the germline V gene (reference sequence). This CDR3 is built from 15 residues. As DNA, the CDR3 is TGCAGTGCTAGAGATCGCGACGATGCTAACTATGGCTACACCTTC. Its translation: CSARDRDDANYGYTF.

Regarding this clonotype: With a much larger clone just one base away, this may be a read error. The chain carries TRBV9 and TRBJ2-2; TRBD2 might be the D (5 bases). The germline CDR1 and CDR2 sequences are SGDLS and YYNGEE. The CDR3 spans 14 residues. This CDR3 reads CASSPTTATGEMFF. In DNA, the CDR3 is TGTGCCAGCAGCCCTACGACCGCTACCGGGGAGATGTTTTTT.

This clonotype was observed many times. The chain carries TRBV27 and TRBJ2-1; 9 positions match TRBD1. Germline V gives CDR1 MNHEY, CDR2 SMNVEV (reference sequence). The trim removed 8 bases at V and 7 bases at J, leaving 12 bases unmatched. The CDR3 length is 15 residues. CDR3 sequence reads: CASSINRGRGNEQFF. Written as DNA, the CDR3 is TGTGCCAGCTCCATAAACAGGGGGCGGGGGAATGAGCAGTTCTTC.

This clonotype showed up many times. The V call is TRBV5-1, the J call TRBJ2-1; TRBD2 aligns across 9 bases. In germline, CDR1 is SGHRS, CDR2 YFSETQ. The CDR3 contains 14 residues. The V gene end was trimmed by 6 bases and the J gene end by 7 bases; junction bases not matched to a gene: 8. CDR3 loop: CASTGSGRLNEQFF. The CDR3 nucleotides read TGCGCCAGCACGGGTAGCGGGAGACTAAATGAGCAGTTCTTC. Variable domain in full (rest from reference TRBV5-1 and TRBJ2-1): KAGVTQTPRYLIKTRGQQVTLSCSPISGHRSVSWYQQTPGQGLQFLFEYFSETQRNKGNFPGRFSGRQFSNSRSEMNVSTLELGDSALYLCASTGSGRLNEQFFGPGTRLTVL.

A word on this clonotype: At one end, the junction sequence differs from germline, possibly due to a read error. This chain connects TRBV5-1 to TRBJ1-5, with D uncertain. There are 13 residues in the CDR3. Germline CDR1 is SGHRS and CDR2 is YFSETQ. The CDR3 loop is CASSPDVGRRQNF. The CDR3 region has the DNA TGCGCCAGCAGCCCGGACGTTGGTCGGCGCCAGAATTTT.

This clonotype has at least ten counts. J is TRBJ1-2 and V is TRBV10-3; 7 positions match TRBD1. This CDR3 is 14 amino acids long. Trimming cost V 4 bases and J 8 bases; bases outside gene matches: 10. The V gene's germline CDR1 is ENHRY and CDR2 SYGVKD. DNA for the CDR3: TGTGCCATCAGTGGTCGACAGGGTATCGAAGGCTACACCTTC. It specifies CAISGRQGIEGYTF.

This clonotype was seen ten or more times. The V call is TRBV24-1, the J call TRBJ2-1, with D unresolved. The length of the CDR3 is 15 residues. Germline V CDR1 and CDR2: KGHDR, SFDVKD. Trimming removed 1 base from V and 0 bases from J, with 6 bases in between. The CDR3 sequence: CATSDFYGSYNEQFF. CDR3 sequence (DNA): TGTGCCACCAGTGATTTCTACGGCTCCTACAATGAGCAGTTCTTC.

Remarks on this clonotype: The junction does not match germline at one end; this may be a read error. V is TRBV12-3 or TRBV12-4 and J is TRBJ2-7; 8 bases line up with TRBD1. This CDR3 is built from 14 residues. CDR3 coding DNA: TGTGCCATCAGTTTACCAGGGGGCGTGGACGAGCAGTACTTC. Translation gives CAISLPGGVDEQYF.

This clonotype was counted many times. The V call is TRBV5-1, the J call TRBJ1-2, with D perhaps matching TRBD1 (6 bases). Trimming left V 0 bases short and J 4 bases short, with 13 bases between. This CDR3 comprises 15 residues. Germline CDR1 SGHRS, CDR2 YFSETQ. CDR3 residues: CASSLDGTPPYGYTF. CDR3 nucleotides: TGCGCCAGCAGCTTGGACGGGACACCCCCCTATGGCTACACCTTC. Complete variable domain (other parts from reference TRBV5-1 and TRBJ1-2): KAGVTQTPRYLIKTRGQQVTLSCSPISGHRSVSWYQQTPGQGLQFLFEYFSETQRNKGNFPGRFSGRQFSNSRSEMNVSTLELGDSALYLCASSLDGTPPYGYTFGSGTRLTVV.

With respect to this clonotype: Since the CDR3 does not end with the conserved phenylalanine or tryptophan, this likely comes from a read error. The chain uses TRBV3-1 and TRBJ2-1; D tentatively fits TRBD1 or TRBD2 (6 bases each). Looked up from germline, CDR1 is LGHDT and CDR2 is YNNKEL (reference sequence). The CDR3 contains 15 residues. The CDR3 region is CANSQDLTGRNEQFL. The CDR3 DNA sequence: TGTGCCAACAGCCAAGATTTAACAGGGAGGAATGAGCAGTTCTTA.

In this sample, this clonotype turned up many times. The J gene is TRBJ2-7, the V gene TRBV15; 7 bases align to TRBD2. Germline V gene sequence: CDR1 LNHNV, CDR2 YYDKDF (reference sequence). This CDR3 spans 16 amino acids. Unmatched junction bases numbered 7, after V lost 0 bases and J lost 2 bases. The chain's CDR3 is CATSRDTGGNPYEQYF. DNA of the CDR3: TGTGCCACCAGCAGAGATACGGGGGGTAACCCCTACGAGCAGTACTTC.

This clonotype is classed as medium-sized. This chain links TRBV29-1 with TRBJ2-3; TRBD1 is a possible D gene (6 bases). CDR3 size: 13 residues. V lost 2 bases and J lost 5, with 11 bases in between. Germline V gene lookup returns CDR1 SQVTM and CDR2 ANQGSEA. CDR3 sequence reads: CSVERQGRDTQYF. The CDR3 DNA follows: TGCAGCGTTGAAAGGCAGGGGAGAGATACGCAGTATTTT.

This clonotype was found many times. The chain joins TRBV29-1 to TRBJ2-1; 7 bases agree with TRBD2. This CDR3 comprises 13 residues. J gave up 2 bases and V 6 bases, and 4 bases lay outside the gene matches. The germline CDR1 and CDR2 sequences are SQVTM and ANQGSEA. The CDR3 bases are TGCAGCGTGCGGCGGGAGCCCTACAATGAGCAGTTCTTC. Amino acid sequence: CSVRREPYNEQFF.

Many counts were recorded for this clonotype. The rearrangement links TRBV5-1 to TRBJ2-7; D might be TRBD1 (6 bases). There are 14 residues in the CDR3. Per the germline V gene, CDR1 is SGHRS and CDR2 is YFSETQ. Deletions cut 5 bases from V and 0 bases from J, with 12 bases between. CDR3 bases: TGCGCCAGCAGTTTCCGGGACAACTCCTACGAGCAGTACTTC. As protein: CASSFRDNSYEQYF.

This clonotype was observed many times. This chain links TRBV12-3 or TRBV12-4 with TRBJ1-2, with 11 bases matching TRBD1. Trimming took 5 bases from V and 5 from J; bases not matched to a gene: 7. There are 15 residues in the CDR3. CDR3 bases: TGTGCCAGCAGTCCGGGACAGGGGGTGGGATATGGCTACACCTTC. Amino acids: CASSPGQGVGYGYTF.

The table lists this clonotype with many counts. Here the CDR3 reads CASSQEGGPSLEQYF. The CDR3 coding sequence is TGCGCCAGCAGCCAAGAGGGGGGCCCTTCGCTCGAGCAGTACTTC. This rearrangement joins TRBV4-1 to TRBJ2-7; the D gene could be TRBD1 or TRBD2 (6 bases each). With 0 bases removed from V and 6 bases from J, the gap between germline ends came to 15 bases. From germline, CDR1 is MGHRA and CDR2 YSYEKL. The CDR3 runs to 15 residues.

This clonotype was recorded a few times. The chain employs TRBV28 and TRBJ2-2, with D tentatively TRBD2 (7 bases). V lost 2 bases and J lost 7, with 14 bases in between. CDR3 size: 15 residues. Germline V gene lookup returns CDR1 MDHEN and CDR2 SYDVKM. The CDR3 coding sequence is TGTGCCAGCAGTTTAGGCGGGAGAGGGGGCGGGGAGCTGTTTTTT. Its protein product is CASSLGGRGGGELFF. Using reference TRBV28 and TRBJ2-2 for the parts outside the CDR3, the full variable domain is DVKVTQSSRYLVKRTGEKVFLECVQDMDHENMFWYRQDPGLGLRLIYFSYDVKMKEKGDIPEGYSVSREKKERFSLILESASTNQTSMYLCASSLGGRGGGELFFGEGSRLTVL.

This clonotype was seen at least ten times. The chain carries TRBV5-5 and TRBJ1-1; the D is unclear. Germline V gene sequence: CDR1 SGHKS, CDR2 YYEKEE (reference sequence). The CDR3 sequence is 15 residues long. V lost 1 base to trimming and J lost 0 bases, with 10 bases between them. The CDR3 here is CASSLNPTMNTEAFF. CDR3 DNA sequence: TGTGCCAGCAGCTTGAACCCCACTATGAACACTGAAGCTTTCTTT.

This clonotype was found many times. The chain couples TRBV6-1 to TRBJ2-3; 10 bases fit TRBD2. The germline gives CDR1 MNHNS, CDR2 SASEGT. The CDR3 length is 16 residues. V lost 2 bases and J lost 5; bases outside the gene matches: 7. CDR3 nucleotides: TGTGCCAGCAGTGAACCAGCGGGAGGGCCGGGAGATACGCAGTATTTT. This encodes CASSEPAGGPGDTQYF.